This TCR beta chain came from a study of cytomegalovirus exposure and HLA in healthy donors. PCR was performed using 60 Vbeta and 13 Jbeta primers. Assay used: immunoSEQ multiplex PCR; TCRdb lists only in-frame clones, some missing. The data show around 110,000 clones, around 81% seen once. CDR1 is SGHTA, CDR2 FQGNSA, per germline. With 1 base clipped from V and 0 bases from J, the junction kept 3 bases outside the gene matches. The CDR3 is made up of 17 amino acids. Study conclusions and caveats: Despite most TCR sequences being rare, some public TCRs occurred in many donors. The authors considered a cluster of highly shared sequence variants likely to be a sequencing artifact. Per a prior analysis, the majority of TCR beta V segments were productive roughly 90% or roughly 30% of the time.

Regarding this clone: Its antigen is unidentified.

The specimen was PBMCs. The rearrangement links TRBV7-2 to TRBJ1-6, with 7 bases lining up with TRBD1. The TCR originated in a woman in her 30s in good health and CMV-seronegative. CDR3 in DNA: TGTGCCAGCAGCTTAGTGGCAGGGGGCTCCTATAATTCACCCCTCCACTTT. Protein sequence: CASSLVAGGSYNSPLHF.